The TCR beta chain described here comes from a study of response to subunit inactivated influenza vaccine. V dropped 0 bases and J dropped 3; count of bases not matched to a gene: 1. This CDR3 comprises 15 residues. Germline-derived CDR1 and CDR2 are SEHNR and FQNEAQ (reference sequence). TCRdb recomputed calls from the RT-PCR reads with MiXCR, one row per CDR3 protein. Of about 520,000 distinct CDR3 sequences listed, less than 7.5% are singletons. Regarding the study as a whole: Only a handful of new T cells, the authors suggested, are recruited with each seasonal influenza vaccination.

Points on this clonotype: As yet, its antigen is unknown.

The origin of this receptor is a man aged 50 to 69 who received an inactivated influenza vaccine. The rearrangement uses TRBV7-9 and TRBJ2-5; 10 bases line up with TRBD2. The source material was PBMCs from blood, sampled roughly 24 months after vaccination. CDR3 coding DNA: TGTGCCAGCAGCTTAGCCACTAGCGGGGAAGAGACCCAGTACTTC. Protein sequence: CASSLATSGEETQYF.